A selection of T cell receptor beta chains follows, all from one sample in a study of blood T cells in healthy people across ages. TCRdb reprocessed the 5' RACE reads via MiXCR and lists one record per CDR3 protein. This table holds about 930,000 distinct CDR3 sequences, just under 30% found once. These data also formed part of another study, on T cells of mothers and their children.

Sequencing used blood. The receptors come from a woman aged 40 to 50 in good health. CDR3s include the opening cysteine and the closing phenylalanine or tryptophan. D genes are given only for firm matches. Size values are once, few and many counts, or a class for expanded clones, and some rows have none.

j_call	d_call	v_call	clone_size	cdr3_nt	cdr3_aa
TRBJ2-7	.	TRBV27	many	TGTGCCAGCAGTTTATTGGGGGACTACGAGCAGTACTTC	CASSLLGDYEQYF
TRBJ1-4	TRBD1	TRBV6-5	few	TGTGCCAGCAGTTACGGGACAGGGATCGCAACTAATGAAAAACTGTTTTTT	CASSYGTGIATNEKLFF
TRBJ1-1	.	TRBV4-1	.	TGCGCCAGCAGCCCGCGGGGGGCAGGCGACACTGAAGCTTTCTTT	CASSPRGAGDTEAFF
TRBJ2-2	.	TRBV12-3/TRBV12-4	few	TGTGCCAGCAGTTCGACAGCCGCGAACACCGGGGAGCTGTTTTTT	CASSSTAANTGELFF
TRBJ1-3	.	TRBV3-1	few	TGTGCCAGCAGCCAAGGCTCGTACAGCTCTGGAAACACCATATATTTT	CASSQGSYSSGNTIYF
TRBJ1-2	.	TRBV24-1	.	TGTGCCACCAGTGATACCCCGGGACGGGGGGGTTATGGCTACACCTTC	CATSDTPGRGGYGYTF
TRBJ1-5	.	TRBV6-5	.	TGTGCCAGCAGTTACTCATTTGCTGAGCAATCAGCCCAGCATTTT	CASSYSFAEQSAQHF
TRBJ1-2	.	TRBV5-1	many	TGCGCCAGCAGCTTGGCTCAGGGTCTTAATGGCTACACCTTC	CASSLAQGLNGYTF
TRBJ2-7	TRBD2	TRBV11-2	many	TGTGCCAGCAGCTTAGTGCTAGCGGGGGGTCGCGAGCAGTACTTC	CASSLVLAGGREQYF
TRBJ1-2	TRBD1	TRBV20-1	few	TGCAGTGCTAGGCCCGGGGACAGCCTGGAATCCTATGGCTACACCTTC	CSARPGDSLESYGYTF
TRBJ1-2	.	TRBV10-3	few	TGTGCCATCAGCGCCGGGGGGGCTAACTATGGCTACACCTTC	CAISAGGANYGYTF
TRBJ2-3	.	TRBV5-8	many	TGTGCCAGCAGCTTGAAAAGCACAGATACGCAGTATTTT	CASSLKSTDTQYF
TRBJ1-1	TRBD1	TRBV7-3	.	TGTGCCAGCAGCGCGCAGGGGGCGCAGAACACTGAAGCTTTCTTT	CASSAQGAQNTEAFF
TRBJ1-5	.	TRBV18	few	TGTGCCAGCTCACCAAGAGGGCCGGGTCAGCCCCAGCATTTT	CASSPRGPGQPQHF
TRBJ2-3	.	TRBV10-3	.	TGTGCCATCAAAGGCAGCACAGATACGCAGTATTTT	CAIKGSTDTQYF
TRBJ2-7	.	TRBV20-1	.	TGCAGTGCCCCCGCTCCGGGGGCCTACGAGCAGTACTTC	CSAPAPGAYEQYF
TRBJ2-7	TRBD2	TRBV9	few	TGTGCCAGCAGCGTAGCGGCTAGCGGGGCCCCGGTCGACTACGAGCAGTACTTC	CASSVAASGAPVDYEQYF
TRBJ2-7	.	TRBV7-9	many	TGTGCCAGCAGCTCCGGGACAAGATCCTACGAGCAGTACTTC	CASSSGTRSYEQYF
TRBJ2-3	TRBD1	TRBV5-5	.	TGTGTCAGCAGCCAACAGGGGGCCTTAAGCACAGATACGCAGTATTTT	CVSSQQGALSTDTQYF
TRBJ1-5	.	TRBV4-2	.	TGTGCCAGCAGCCAAGATCCCCTCGGGATAGGGGAAGATCAGCCCCAGCATTTT	CASSQDPLGIGEDQPQHF
TRBJ1-2	.	TRBV12-3/TRBV12-4	.	TGTGCCAGCAGTCCCTCGACGGGGGTCCGGTATGGCTACACCTTC	CASSPSTGVRYGYTF
TRBJ1-1	.	TRBV18	few	TGTGCCAGCTCACCACGGGGTTTTGGGAACACTGAAGCTTTCTTT	CASSPRGFGNTEAFF
TRBJ2-7	.	TRBV28	few	TGTGCCAGCAGTGTGGTCAGATACGAGCAGTACTTC	CASSVVRYEQYF
TRBJ2-1	.	TRBV6-6	.	TGTGGCAGCAGACCGGGGTTGCACAATGAGCAGTTCTTC	CGSRPGLHNEQFF
TRBJ2-3	.	TRBV2	few	TGTGCCAGCAGTGAAAATTCGACTCCCACAGATACGCAGTATTTT	CASSENSTPTDTQYF
TRBJ1-1	.	TRBV3-1	few	TGTGCCAGCAGCCAAGGGGTATCAGGAAACACTGAAGCTTTCTTT	CASSQGVSGNTEAFF
TRBJ1-1	TRBD1	TRBV18	few	TGTGCCAGCTCACTGGACAGGCCCCCTGAAGCTTTCTTT	CASSLDRPPEAFF
TRBJ1-1	.	TRBV5-5	.	TGTGCCAGCACCCCAAACCCGGATAACACTGAAGCTTTCTTT	CASTPNPDNTEAFF
TRBJ1-2	.	TRBV12-3/TRBV12-4	few	TGTGCCAGCAGTTTATGGGTGTCGGGAGCCTATGGCTACACCTTC	CASSLWVSGAYGYTF
TRBJ2-5	.	TRBV5-5	few	TGTGCCAGCAGCCCCGGACAGCTTTCAGAGACCCAGTACTTC	CASSPGQLSETQYF
TRBJ2-7	.	TRBV5-1	.	TGCGCCAGCAGCCGGGACACTTACAATGAGCAGTACTTC	CASSRDTYNEQYF
TRBJ2-5	.	TRBV20-1	many	TGCAGTGCTAACCCATTTAGTCCGACCCTTGTTGATCAAGAGACCCAGTACTTC	CSANPFSPTLVDQETQYF
TRBJ1-6	.	TRBV11-2	.	TGTGCCAGCAGCCCATTTCAGGGCCCCTATAATTCACCCTTCCACTTT	CASSPFQGPYNSPFHF